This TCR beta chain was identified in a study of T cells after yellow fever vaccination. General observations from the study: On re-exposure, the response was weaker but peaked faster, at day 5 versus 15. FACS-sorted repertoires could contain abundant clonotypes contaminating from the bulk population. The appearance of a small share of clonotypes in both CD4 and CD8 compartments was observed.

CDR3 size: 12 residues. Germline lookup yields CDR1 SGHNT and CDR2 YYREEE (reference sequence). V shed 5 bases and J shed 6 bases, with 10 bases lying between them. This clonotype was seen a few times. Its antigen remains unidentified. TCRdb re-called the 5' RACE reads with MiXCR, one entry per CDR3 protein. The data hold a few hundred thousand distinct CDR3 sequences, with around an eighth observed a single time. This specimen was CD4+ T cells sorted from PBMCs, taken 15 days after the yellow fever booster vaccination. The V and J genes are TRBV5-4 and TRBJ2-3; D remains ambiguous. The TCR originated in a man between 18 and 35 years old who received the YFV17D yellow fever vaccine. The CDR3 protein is CASRAEGDTQYF. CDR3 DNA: TGTGCCAGCAGGGCTGAAGGGGATACGCAGTATTTT. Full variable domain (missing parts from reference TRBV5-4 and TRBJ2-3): ETGVTQSPTHLIKTRGQQVTLRCSSQSGHNTVSWYQQALGQGPQFIFQYYREEENGRGNFPPRFSGLQFPNYSSELNVNALELDDSALYLCASRAEGDTQYFGPGTRLTVL.